The 30 T cell receptor beta chains in this list originate from one sample, sequenced in a study of cytomegalovirus exposure and HLA in healthy donors. This PCR relied on a set of 60 Vbeta primers and 13 Jbeta primers. The protocol was immunoSEQ multiplex PCR, while the TCRdb copy is restricted to in-frame clones and leaves out a portion. This table has some 130,000 clones, approximately 78% appearing once. Sequencing was done on a sample of PBMCs. These receptor sequences come from a female donor in good health and CMV-seronegative.

The V call is TRBV15, the J call TRBJ2-2, with D perhaps TRBD2 (6 bases). Deletions cut 5 bases from V and 7 bases from J, with 14 bases between. The CDR3 consists of 14 residues. The germline V gene has CDR1 LNHNV and CDR2 YYDKDF (reference sequence). The CDR3 nucleotides read TGTGCCACCAGCGGGACGGGAGCGGGCGGGGAGCTGTTTTTT. Residues: CATSGTGAGGELFF. Filled out from reference TRBV15 and TRBJ2-2, the complete variable domain reads DAMVIQNPRYQVTQFGKPVTLSCSQTLNHNVMYWYQQKSSQAPKLLFHYYDKDFNNEADTPDNFQSRRPNTSFCFLDIRSPGLGDTAMYLCATSGTGAGGELFFGEGSRLTVL.

This chain uses TRBV28 with TRBJ1-1, with 10 bases lining up with TRBD1. The CDR3 is 14 amino acids. Germline values: CDR1 MDHEN, CDR2 SYDVKM. The trim removed 2 bases at V and 6 bases at J, leaving 3 bases unmatched. In nucleotides, the CDR3 is TGTGCCAGCAGTTTACTAGGGACAGGGGCTGAAGCTTTCTTT. The encoded protein is CASSLLGTGAEAFF.

This clone has a single count. The CDR3 region is CASSLGRGSYEQYF. The CDR3 nucleotides are TGTGCCAGCAGCTTGGGGCGGGGCTCCTACGAGCAGTACTTC. This chain uses TRBV5-4 with TRBJ2-7, with D possibly TRBD2 on 6 matching bases. CDR1 and CDR2 (germline): SGHNT, YYREEE (reference sequence). Trimming removed 0 bases at V and 0 bases at J, with 7 bases between. CDR3 size: 14 residues.

The chain carries TRBV7-3 and TRBJ2-2, with 8 bases matching TRBD1. V shed 4 bases and J 5 bases; nucleotides not matched to a gene: 12. The length of the CDR3 is 17 residues. Per the germline V gene, CDR1 is SGHTA and CDR2 is FQGTGA. In nucleotides, the CDR3 is TGTGCCAGCAGCTCAAACCCGCGGACAGGGAGGACCGGGGAGCTGTTTTTT. It encodes CASSSNPRTGRTGELFF.

The rearrangement uses TRBV15 and TRBJ1-5; D remains ambiguous. With 0 bases removed from V and 3 bases from J, the gap between germline ends came to 12 bases. Germline CDR1 reads LNHNV; CDR2 reads YYDKDF (reference sequence). The CDR3 has 16 amino acids. CDR3 in amino acids: CATSRDLSGPNQPQHF. The CDR3 DNA follows: TGTGCCACCAGCAGAGATCTTTCAGGCCCCAATCAGCCCCAGCATTTT.

The CDR3 nucleotides read TGTGCCAGCAGCCAAGATAATTTCGCGTCGGGAGGTGACAATGAGCAGTTCTTC. This gives the protein CASSQDNFASGGDNEQFF. The chain uses TRBV4-2 and TRBJ2-1; 7 bases are a match to TRBD2. Trimming at V came to 0 bases and at J to 5 bases, leaving 13 bases not matched to a gene. Germline V gene data show CDR1 as LGHNA and CDR2 as YNFKEQ. The CDR3 extends over 18 amino acids.

The chain recombines TRBV6-5 with TRBJ2-5, with a tentative D call TRBD2 (6 bases). This CDR3 spans 16 amino acids. Between the trimmed V and J ends, which lost 2 bases and 5 bases, there was a span of 18 bases. Looked up from germline, CDR1 is MNHEY and CDR2 is SVGAGI. In DNA, the CDR3 is TGTGCCAGCAGTTACAGTACTGGGGGGTTGTCGGAGACCCAGTACTTC. Protein product: CASSYSTGGLSETQYF.

The CDR3 DNA is TGTGCCAGCAGTTTAAACCGGGACAGGGCTACGCCCCAGCATTTT. It is translated as CASSLNRDRATPQHF. This chain links TRBV27 with TRBJ1-5; 9 bases match TRBD1. The germline gives CDR1 MNHEY, CDR2 SMNVEV (reference sequence). Losses at the gene ends were 2 bases for V and 9 bases for J; bases not matched to a gene: 8. The length of the CDR3 is 15 residues.

V and J are TRBV4-3 and TRBJ2-5; D might be TRBD1 (7 bases). The better agreement between TRBJ2-7 and the DNA end casts doubt on the J call. The germline V gene has CDR1 LGHNA and CDR2 YSLEER. The CDR3 is made up of 14 amino acids. The CDR3 is CASSQRDSSYEQYF. DNA for the CDR3: TGCGCCAGCAGCCAGCGGGACAGCTCCTACGAGCAGTACTTC.

This clone has more than one count but fewer than ten. V and J are TRBV30 and TRBJ2-4; 10 bases are a match to TRBD1. Germline assignment: CDR1 GTSNPN and CDR2 SVGIG (reference sequence). The CDR3 runs to 13 residues. The J segment lost 7 bases and the V segment lost 1 base, leaving 1 base of the junction unmatched. In nucleotides, the CDR3 is TGTGCCTGGAGTGAGGGACAGGGGAACATTCAGTACTTC. It is translated as CAWSEGQGNIQYF.

This clone was picked up one time. The chain recombines TRBV10-2 with TRBJ2-7; perhaps TRBD1 as D (6 bases). The germline V gene has CDR1 WSHSY and CDR2 SAAADI. This CDR3 has 14 amino acids. The V end was cut by 9 bases, the J end by 0 bases, with 15 bases between. The CDR3 loop is CASKPGHSSYEQYF. The CDR3 DNA reads TGCGCCAGTAAACCGGGACATAGCTCCTACGAGCAGTACTTC.

V and J are TRBV5-4 and TRBJ1-1, with 8 positions matching TRBD1. The germline V gene encodes CDR1 SGHNT and CDR2 YYREEE (reference sequence). This CDR3 comprises 16 residues. With V trimmed by 4 bases and J by 2 bases, 10 bases remained unmatched. The CDR3 loop is CASSPPQGALNTEAFF. The CDR3 DNA follows: TGTGCCAGCAGCCCCCCCCAGGGGGCCCTAAACACTGAAGCTTTCTTT.

V is TRBV6-5 and J is TRBJ2-7, with 9 bases matching TRBD1. The CDR3 is made up of 13 amino acids. Trimming removed 2 bases from V and 5 bases from J; junction bases left unmatched: 1. Germline values: CDR1 MNHEY, CDR2 SVGAGI. The CDR3 loop is CASSYGQGNEQYF. CDR3 sequence (DNA): TGTGCCAGCAGTTACGGACAGGGGAACGAGCAGTACTTC.

The V call is TRBV5-4, the J call TRBJ2-1, with D tentatively TRBD2 (5 bases). V lost 2 bases to trimming and J lost 2 bases, with 11 bases between them. CDR3 length equals 15 residues. Germline CDR1 is SGHNT and CDR2 is YYREEE (reference sequence). The CDR3 here is CASSLTSGAYNEQFF. Here the CDR3 DNA reads TGTGCCAGCAGCTTAACAAGCGGAGCCTACAATGAGCAGTTCTTC.

For the CDR3, the DNA is TGTGCCAGCAGCTCTGGGGGCCCCGAGGGCAATCAGCCCCAGCATTTT. It specifies CASSSGGPEGNQPQHF. V usage is TRBV28 and J usage is TRBJ1-5; TRBD1 is a possible D gene (6 bases). V was cut by 6 bases and J by 2 bases, with 17 bases left in between. This CDR3 is 16 amino acids long. Germline V gene data show CDR1 as MDHEN and CDR2 as SYDVKM.

The chain is built from TRBV4-3 and TRBJ1-1; D gene unclear. Germline assignment: CDR1 LGHNA and CDR2 YSLEER. V gave up 0 bases and J gave up 0 bases, with 5 bases separating them. The CDR3 consists of 14 residues. The CDR3 nucleotides are TGCGCCAGCAGCCAAGATCTAGTGAACACTGAAGCTTTCTTT. Its protein product is CASSQDLVNTEAFF.

The genes are TRBV29-1 and TRBJ2-3; TRBD2 matches 9 bases. Germline lookup yields CDR1 SQVTM and CDR2 ANQGSEA. The CDR3 consists of 15 residues. With 1 base clipped from V and 2 bases from J, the junction kept 4 bases outside the gene matches. The CDR3 sequence is CSVEVAGGFTDTQYF. CDR3 coding DNA: TGCAGCGTTGAAGTGGCGGGAGGGTTCACAGATACGCAGTATTTT.

The chain joins TRBV5-1 to TRBJ1-1, with D maybe TRBD1 (5 bases). The ends were cut back, 1 base at V and 4 bases at J, with 11 bases in the middle. This CDR3 comprises 14 residues. In germline, CDR1 is SGHRS, CDR2 YFSETQ. In DNA, the CDR3 is TGCGCCAGCAGCTTGCAGGGTACGGGCACTGAAGCTTTCTTT. Its translation: CASSLQGTGTEAFF.

The chain is built from TRBV18 and TRBJ2-7; D ambiguous. Germline CDR1 and CDR2: KGHSH and LQKENI. V lost 5 bases, J lost 7 bases, and 12 bases lay in between. This CDR3 has 12 residues. As DNA, the CDR3 is TGTGCCAGCTCATCTATGGTGAGGGAGCAGTACTTC. Its protein product is CASSSMVREQYF.

The rearrangement uses TRBV28 and TRBJ2-5, with 9 bases fitting TRBD2. The length of the CDR3 is 17 residues. The V gene's germline CDR1 is MDHEN and CDR2 SYDVKM. V lost 2 bases to trimming and J lost 4 bases; unmatched junction nucleotides: 11. The CDR3 loop reads CASSLIGIAGDGETQYF. CDR3 nucleotide sequence: TGTGCCAGCAGTTTAATCGGGATAGCGGGAGATGGAGAGACCCAGTACTTC.

V usage is TRBV7-2 and J usage is TRBJ2-1; TRBD1 agrees at 10 bases. Germline V gene data show CDR1 as SGHTA and CDR2 as FQGNSA. The V gene end was trimmed by 3 bases and the J gene end by 9 bases; junction bases not matched to a gene: 5. The CDR3 consists of 14 residues. The CDR3 loop reads CASSFDRGRSEQFF. As DNA, the CDR3 is TGTGCCAGCAGCTTCGACAGGGGGCGAAGTGAGCAGTTCTTC.

The chain employs TRBV2 and TRBJ2-3; D might be TRBD2 (5 bases). Germline CDR1 reads SNHLY; CDR2 reads FYNNEI. Between the trimmed V and J ends, which lost 4 bases and 7 bases, there was a span of 6 bases. The CDR3 contains 11 residues. CDR3 DNA: TGTGCCAGCAGTGCGGGATATACGCAGTATTTT. Protein: CASSAGYTQYF.

The V and J genes are TRBV5-1 and TRBJ2-1; TRBD2 matches 8 bases. Trimming at V came to 2 bases and at J to 1 base, leaving 2 bases not matched to a gene. CDR1 is SGHRS and CDR2 is YFSETQ in the germline V gene. The CDR3 consists of 15 residues. The CDR3 DNA is TGCGCCAGCAGCTTAGCGGGAGAGTCCTACAATGAGCAGTTCTTC. Translation: CASSLAGESYNEQFF.

The V gene is TRBV7-9, the J gene TRBJ2-7, with unresolved D. This CDR3 contains 12 residues. Trimming cost V 7 bases and J 7 bases, with 14 bases left between them. The germline gives CDR1 SEHNR, CDR2 FQNEAQ (reference sequence). CDR3 amino acids: CASTRSAKEQYF. The CDR3 region has the DNA TGTGCCAGCACCCGGAGTGCTAAAGAGCAGTACTTC.

The chain carries TRBV6-6 and TRBJ1-5; 8 nucleotides align to TRBD1. The V gene end was trimmed by 6 bases and the J gene end by 7 bases; junction bases not matched to a gene: 8. This CDR3 is 14 amino acids long. Germline assignment: CDR1 MNHNY and CDR2 SVGAGI (reference sequence). The CDR3 loop is CASSYQGAGQPQHF. The DNA for the CDR3 is TGTGCCAGCAGCTACCAGGGGGCAGGACAGCCCCAGCATTTT.

The chain has TRBV7-3 and TRBJ2-1; no clear D gene. The CDR3 length is 15 residues. The germline V gene encodes CDR1 SGHTA and CDR2 FQGTGA. The V gene lost 3 bases and the J gene lost 6 bases, with 15 bases spanning the gap. The CDR3 DNA sequence: TGTGCCAGCAGCTTTGAGGTCGGAGTTCGCAATGAGCAGTTCTTC. Its translation: CASSFEVGVRNEQFF.

On this clone itself: The sample contains more than one DNA sequence encoding this CDR3. The gene calls are TRBV27 and TRBJ2-6; possible D gene TRBD2, 5 bases. The CDR3 has 16 amino acids. CDR1 is MNHEY and CDR2 is SMNVEV in the germline V gene (reference sequence). V dropped 4 bases and J dropped 1 base, with 11 bases sitting between them. This chain's CDR3 is CASSSTGGSGANVLTF. In DNA, the CDR3 is TGTGCCAGCAGTTCAACCGGAGGATCTGGGGCCAACGTCCTGACTTTC.

With respect to this clone: Different DNA sequences within this sample yield the same CDR3. The chain links TRBV7-3 to TRBJ2-5; D may be TRBD2 (5 bases). V lost 1 base, J lost 5 bases, and 8 bases lay in between. The CDR3 runs 13 residues. CDR1 and CDR2 from the germline V gene are SGHTA and FQGTGA. The CDR3 region is CASSLSPGETQYF. The CDR3 coding sequence is TGTGCCAGCAGCTTAAGTCCGGGGGAGACCCAGTACTTC.

This clone was found a few times. The chain carries TRBV2 and TRBJ2-7, with D possibly TRBD2 on 6 matching bases. The CDR3 sequence is 14 residues long. Germline CDR1 SNHLY, CDR2 FYNNEI. V lost 7 bases to trimming and J lost 1 base, with 14 bases between them. Written as DNA, the CDR3 is TGTGCCAGCACGCGGGGTTACGGGTCCTACGAGCAGTACTTC. Its translation: CASTRGYGSYEQYF. The variable domain in full, with the rest retrieved from reference TRBV2 and TRBJ2-7, is EPEVTQTPSHQVTQMGQEVILRCVPISNHLYFYWYRQILGQKVEFLVSFYNNEISEKSEIFDDQFSVERPDGSNFTLKIRSTKLEDSAMYFCASTRGYGSYEQYFGPGTRLTVT.

This chain uses TRBV19 with TRBJ2-3; TRBD1 matches 7 bases. This CDR3 spans 16 amino acids. Per germline, CDR1 LNHDA and CDR2 SQIVND (reference sequence). The V segment lost 6 bases and the J segment 0 bases; nucleotides outside the gene matches: 9. The CDR3 nucleotides are TGTGCCAGTAGGCCCTGGACGACAGGGAGCACAGATACGCAGTATTTT. Its translation: CASRPWTTGSTDTQYF.